What follows describes a single T cell receptor beta chain. In Seattle, patients joined the study during active infection and were tracked longitudinally. This entry is derived from a study of blood T cell repertoires in COVID-19. Turning to the study itself: The study drew acute and convalescent COVID-19 samples from the United States, Italy and Spain. From T cells, B-cell-depleted T cells, or PBMCs came the material, which was cDNA or gDNA.

The CDR3 totals 13 residues. Germline loops: CDR1 MDHEN, CDR2 SYDVKM. The J segment lost 4 bases and the V segment lost 5 bases, leaving 3 bases of the junction unmatched. In the original analysis: Amplification of reference gene primers provided the estimated nucleated cell counts. Data came from immunoSEQ multiplex PCR; TCRdb stores just in-frame clones and leaves some out. V and J calls and clone size are copied from that table; D and trimming were computed from the DNA. The sample lists about 270,000 clones; about 86% were seen once. The rearrangement links TRBV28 to TRBJ1-1; the match to TRBD1 covers 8 bases. The source of this sequence is a woman in her 70s with COVID-19, enrolled during active disease. The material sequenced was peripheral blood. CDR3: CASSPGGPTEAFF. The CDR3 bases are TGTGCCAGCAGTCCAGGGGGCCCCACTGAAGCTTTCTTT.